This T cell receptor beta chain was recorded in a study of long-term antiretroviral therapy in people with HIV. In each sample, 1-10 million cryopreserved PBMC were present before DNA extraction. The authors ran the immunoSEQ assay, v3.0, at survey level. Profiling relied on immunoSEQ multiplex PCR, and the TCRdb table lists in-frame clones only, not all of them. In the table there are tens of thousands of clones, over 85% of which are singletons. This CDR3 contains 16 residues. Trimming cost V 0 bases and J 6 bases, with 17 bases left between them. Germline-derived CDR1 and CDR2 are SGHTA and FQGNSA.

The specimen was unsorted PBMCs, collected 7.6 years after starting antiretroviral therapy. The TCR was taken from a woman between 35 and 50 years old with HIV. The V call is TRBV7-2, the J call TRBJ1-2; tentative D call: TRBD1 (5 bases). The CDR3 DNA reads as TGTGCCAGCAGCTTAGCGCGGGGCAGGGCAGGCAATGGCTACACCTTC. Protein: CASSLARGRAGNGYTF.